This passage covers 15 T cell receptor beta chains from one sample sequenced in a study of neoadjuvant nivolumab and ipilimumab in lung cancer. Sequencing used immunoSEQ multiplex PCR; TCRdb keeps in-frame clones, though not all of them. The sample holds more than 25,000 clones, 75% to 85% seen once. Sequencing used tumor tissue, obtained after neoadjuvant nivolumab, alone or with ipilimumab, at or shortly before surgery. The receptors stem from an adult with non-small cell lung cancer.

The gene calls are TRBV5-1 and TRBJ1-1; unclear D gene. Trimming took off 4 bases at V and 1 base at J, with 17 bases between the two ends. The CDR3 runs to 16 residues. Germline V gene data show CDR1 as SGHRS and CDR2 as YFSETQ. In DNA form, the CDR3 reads TGCGCCAGCAGCCTTGTAGACCTTGGCTCGAACACTGAAGCTTTCTTT. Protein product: CASSLVDLGSNTEAFF.

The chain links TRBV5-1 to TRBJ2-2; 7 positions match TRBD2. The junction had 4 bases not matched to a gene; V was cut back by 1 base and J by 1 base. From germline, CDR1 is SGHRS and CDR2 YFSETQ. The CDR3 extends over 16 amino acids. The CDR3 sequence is CASSLSASGNTGELFF. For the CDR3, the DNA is TGCGCCAGCAGCTTGTCGGCTAGCGGGAACACCGGGGAGCTGTTTTTT.

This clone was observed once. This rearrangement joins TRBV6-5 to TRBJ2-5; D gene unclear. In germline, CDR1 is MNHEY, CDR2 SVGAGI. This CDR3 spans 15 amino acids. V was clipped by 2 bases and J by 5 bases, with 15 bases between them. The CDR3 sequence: CASSYDGFTRETQYF. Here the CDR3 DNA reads TGTGCCAGCAGTTACGATGGCTTTACCCGGGAGACCCAGTACTTC.

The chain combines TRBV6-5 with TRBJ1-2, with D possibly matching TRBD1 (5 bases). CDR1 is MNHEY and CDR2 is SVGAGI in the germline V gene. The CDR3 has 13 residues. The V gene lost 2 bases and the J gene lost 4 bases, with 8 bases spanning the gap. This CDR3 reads CASSYEGPYGYTF. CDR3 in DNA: TGTGCCAGCAGTTACGAGGGGCCCTATGGCTACACCTTC.

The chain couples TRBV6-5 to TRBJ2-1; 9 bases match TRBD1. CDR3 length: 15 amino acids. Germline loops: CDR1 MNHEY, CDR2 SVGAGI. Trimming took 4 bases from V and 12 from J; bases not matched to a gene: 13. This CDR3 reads CASSSRDRDTRLQFF. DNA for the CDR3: TGTGCCAGCAGTTCCAGGGACAGGGACACGAGGTTGCAGTTCTTC.

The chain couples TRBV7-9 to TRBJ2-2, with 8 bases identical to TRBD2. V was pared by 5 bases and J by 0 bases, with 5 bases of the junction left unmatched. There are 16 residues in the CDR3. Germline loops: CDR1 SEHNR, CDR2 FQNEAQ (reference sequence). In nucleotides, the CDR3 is TGTGCCAGCAGCACAAGACTAGCGACGAACACCGGGGAGCTGTTTTTT. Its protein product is CASSTRLATNTGELFF.

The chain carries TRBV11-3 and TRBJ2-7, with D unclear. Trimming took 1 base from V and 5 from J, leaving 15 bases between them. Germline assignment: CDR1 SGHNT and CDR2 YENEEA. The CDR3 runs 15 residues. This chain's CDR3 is CASSLVGISRNEQYF. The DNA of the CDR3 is TGTGCCAGCAGCTTAGTAGGGATTAGCAGGAACGAGCAGTACTTC.

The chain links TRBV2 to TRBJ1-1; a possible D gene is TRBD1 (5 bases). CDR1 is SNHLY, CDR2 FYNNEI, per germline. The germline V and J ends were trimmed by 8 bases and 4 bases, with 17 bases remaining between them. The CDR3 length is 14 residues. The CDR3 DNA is TGTGCCAGCGGGAGACAGTCTAAGTCCACTGAAGCTTTCTTT. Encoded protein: CASGRQSKSTEAFF.

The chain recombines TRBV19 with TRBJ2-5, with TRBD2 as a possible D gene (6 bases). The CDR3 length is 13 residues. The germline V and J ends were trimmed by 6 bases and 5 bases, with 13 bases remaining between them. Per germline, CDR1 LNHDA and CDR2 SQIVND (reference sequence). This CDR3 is CASSRTEGETQYF. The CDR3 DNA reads TGTGCCAGTAGCAGGACGGAGGGGGAGACCCAGTACTTC. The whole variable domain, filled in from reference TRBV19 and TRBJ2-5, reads DGGITQSPKYLFRKEGQNVTLSCEQNLNHDAMYWYRQDPGQGLRLIYYSQIVNDFQKGDIAEGYSVSREKKESFPLTVTSAQKNPTAFYLCASSRTEGETQYFGPGTRLLVL.

The DNA for the CDR3 is TGTGCCAGCAGGGGCGGGAGCGCGGGAGAGACCCAGTACTTC. Its protein product is CASRGGSAGETQYF. This chain connects TRBV2 to TRBJ2-5, with TRBD2 identical over 7 bases. There are 14 residues in the CDR3. J lost 4 bases, V lost 6 bases, and 8 bases had no gene match. Germline V gives CDR1 SNHLY, CDR2 FYNNEI. Using reference TRBV2 and TRBJ2-5 for the parts outside the CDR3, the full variable domain is EPEVTQTPSHQVTQMGQEVILRCVPISNHLYFYWYRQILGQKVEFLVSFYNNEISEKSEIFDDQFSVERPDGSNFTLKIRSTKLEDSAMYFCASRGGSAGETQYFGPGTRLLVL.

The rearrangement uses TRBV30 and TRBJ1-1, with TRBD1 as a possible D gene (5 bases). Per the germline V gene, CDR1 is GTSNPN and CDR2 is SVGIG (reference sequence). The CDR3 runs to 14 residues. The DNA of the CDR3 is TGTCAAGGTCGCGCCGGGACTTTAGGTACTGAAGCTTTCTTT. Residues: CQGRAGTLGTEAFF.

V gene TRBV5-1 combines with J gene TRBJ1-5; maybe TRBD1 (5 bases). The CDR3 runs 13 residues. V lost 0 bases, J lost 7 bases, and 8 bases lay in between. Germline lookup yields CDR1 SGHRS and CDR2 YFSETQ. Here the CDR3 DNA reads TGCGCCAGCAGCTTGGGGGGGGAACAGCCCCAGCATTTT. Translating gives CASSLGGEQPQHF.

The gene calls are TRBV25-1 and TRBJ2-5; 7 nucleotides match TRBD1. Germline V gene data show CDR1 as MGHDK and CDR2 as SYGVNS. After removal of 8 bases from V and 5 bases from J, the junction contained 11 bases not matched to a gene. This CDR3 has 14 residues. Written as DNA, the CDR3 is TGTGCCAGCTCATTGACAGGGCTCCGGGAGACCCAGTACTTC. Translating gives CASSLTGLRETQYF. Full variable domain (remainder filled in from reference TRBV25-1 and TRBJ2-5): EADIYQTPRYLVIGTGKKITLECSQTMGHDKMYWYQQDPGMELHLIHYSYGVNSTEKGDLSSESTVSRIRTEHFPLTLESARPSHTSQYLCASSLTGLRETQYFGPGTRLLVL.

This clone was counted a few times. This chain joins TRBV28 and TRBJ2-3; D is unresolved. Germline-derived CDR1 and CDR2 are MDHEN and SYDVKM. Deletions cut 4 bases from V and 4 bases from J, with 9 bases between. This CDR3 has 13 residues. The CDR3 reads CASSSLAADTQYF. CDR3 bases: TGTGCCAGCAGTTCCCTTGCCGCAGATACGCAGTATTTT.

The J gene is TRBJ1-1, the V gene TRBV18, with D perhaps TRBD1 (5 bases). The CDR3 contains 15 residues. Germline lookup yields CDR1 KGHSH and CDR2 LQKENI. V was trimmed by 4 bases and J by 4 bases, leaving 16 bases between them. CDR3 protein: CASSQGAPSGTEAFF. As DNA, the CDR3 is TGTGCCAGCTCACAAGGGGCCCCCTCGGGCACTGAAGCTTTCTTT.